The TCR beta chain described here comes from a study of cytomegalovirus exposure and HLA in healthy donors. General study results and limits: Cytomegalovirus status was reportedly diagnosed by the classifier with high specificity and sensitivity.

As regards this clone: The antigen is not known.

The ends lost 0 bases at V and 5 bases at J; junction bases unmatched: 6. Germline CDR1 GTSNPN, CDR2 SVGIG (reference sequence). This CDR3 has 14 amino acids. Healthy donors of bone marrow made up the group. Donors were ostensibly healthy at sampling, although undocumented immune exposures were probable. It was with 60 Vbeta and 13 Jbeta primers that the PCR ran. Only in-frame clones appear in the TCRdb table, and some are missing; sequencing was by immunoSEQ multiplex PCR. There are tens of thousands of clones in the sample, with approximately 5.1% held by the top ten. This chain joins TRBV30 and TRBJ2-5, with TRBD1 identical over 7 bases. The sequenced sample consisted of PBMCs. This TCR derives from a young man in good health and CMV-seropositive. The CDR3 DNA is TGTGCCTGGAGTGTAAGAGGCAGGGGGGAGACCCAGTACTTC. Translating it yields CAWSVRGRGETQYF.